What follows describes a single T cell receptor (beta chain). These data are taken from a study of blood T cell repertoires in COVID-19. Study overall: Sources were T cells, B-cell-depleted T cells, or PBMCs; the material itself was cDNA or gDNA.

Original processing notes: Estimated nucleated cell counts came from reference gene primer amplification. Generated by immunoSEQ multiplex PCR, the TCRdb table keeps only in-frame clones and is missing some. That table supplies the V and J calls and clone size; D and trimming were determined from the DNA. The repertoire holds under 500,000 clones, with around nine tenths as singletons. Trimming at V came to 0 bases and at J to 8 bases, leaving 3 bases not matched to a gene. CDR3 size: 16 residues. CDR1 and CDR2 from the germline V gene are MRHNA and SNTAGT. Material for sequencing was peripheral blood. V gene TRBV6-4 combines with J gene TRBJ2-1, with 14 nucleotides matching TRBD2. The TCR comes from a woman in her 30s with acute or convalescent COVID-19. The CDR3 coding sequence is TGTGCCAGCAGTGACTCGACTAGCGGGGGGGCCGATGAGCAGTTCTTC. This gives the protein CASSDSTSGGADEQFF.